This T cell receptor (beta chain) was profiled in a study of vaccination effects on CD4 cells after COVID-19. As for the study in general: It was a median of 72 days after the second dose that post-vaccine samples were obtained.

Viral peptide pools were used in the ViraFEST assay to expand antigen-specific CD4+ T cells, and sequencing came afterward. A roughly 10-day culture period preceded the isolation of CD4+ T cells. Participants were vaccinated with two doses of either the BNT162b2 or mRNA-1273 vaccine. Notes on this clone: Its target is unknown.

The J segment lost 6 bases and the V segment lost 2 bases, leaving 11 bases of the junction unmatched. The germline V gene encodes CDR1 SGHAT and CDR2 FQNNGV. The length of the CDR3 is 17 residues. Here immunoSEQ multiplex PCR was the method, and the copy in TCRdb shows in-frame clones only, minus some. This repertoire shows more than 12,000 clones, over 55% found once; its top ten account for approximately 8.9%. Study observations and caveats: Late post-vaccination samples showed marked contraction of infection- and vaccine-induced clones.

The genes are TRBV11-2 and TRBJ2-1; 9 bases match TRBD1. This clonotype originated in a human donor who received a COVID-19 vaccine. The source material was CD4+ T cells from PBMCs cultured with SARS-CoV-2 spike peptides, sampled after COVID-19 vaccination. CDR3 coding DNA: TGTGCCAGCAGCTTATACCCGGGACAGGGTTCTCGCAATGAGCAGTTCTTC. This sequence encodes CASSLYPGQGSRNEQFF.